One and the same sample provided the 15 T cell receptor beta chains below, sequenced in a study of blood T cell repertoires in COVID-19. Method: immunoSEQ multiplex PCR; TCRdb's copy keeps in-frame clones and lacks some. The sample shows hundreds of thousands of clones, about nine tenths of them seen only once. The material sequenced was peripheral blood. The receptor set was obtained from a woman in her twenties or thirties who had recovered from COVID-19.

This clone was seen only once. The chain employs TRBV3-1 (or the pseudogene TRBV3-2) and TRBJ2-2, with a weak D call TRBD1 (5 bases). Germline CDR1 LGHDT, CDR2 YNNKEL (reference sequence). CDR3 length: 14 residues. V was clipped by 5 bases and J by 4 bases, with 11 bases between them. This chain's CDR3 is CASSSGSTTGELFF. In DNA, the CDR3 is TGTGCCAGCAGCTCAGGGTCAACCACCGGGGAGCTGTTTTTT.

J is TRBJ1-1 and V is TRBV5-5; 7 bases agree with TRBD1. Germline V CDR1 and CDR2: SGHKS, YYEKEE (reference sequence). The junction had 7 bases not matched to a gene; V was cut back by 4 bases and J by 1 base. The CDR3 covers 15 residues. The CDR3 loop is CASSGRDSQNTEAFF. The CDR3 DNA follows: TGTGCCAGCAGCGGCCGGGACAGCCAGAACACTGAAGCTTTCTTT.

This chain links TRBV19 with TRBJ2-3; no definite D call. This CDR3 has 13 amino acids. CDR1 and CDR2 from the germline V gene are LNHDA and SQIVND (reference sequence). The V end was cut by 3 bases, the J end by 4 bases, with 8 bases between. CDR3 in amino acids: CASSMLRADTQYF. CDR3 coding DNA: TGTGCCAGTAGTATGTTGCGCGCAGATACGCAGTATTTT.

J is TRBJ1-2 and V is TRBV28, with TRBD1 as a possible D gene (5 bases). Germline V gene data show CDR1 as MDHEN and CDR2 as SYDVKM. This CDR3 region has 15 residues. V was clipped by 2 bases and J by 0 bases, with 10 bases between them. The chain's CDR3 is CASSLVRVTNYGYTF. The CDR3 DNA is TGTGCCAGCAGTTTAGTCAGGGTAACTAACTATGGCTACACCTTC.

The J gene is TRBJ1-2, the V gene TRBV7-2; 7 nucleotides line up with TRBD1. CDR3 length: 15 residues. V dropped 0 bases and J dropped 4; count of bases not matched to a gene: 5. The germline CDR1 and CDR2 sequences are SGHTA and FQGNSA. The CDR3 region is CASSLAGTAPYGYTF. For the CDR3, the DNA is TGTGCCAGCAGCTTAGCCGGGACAGCCCCCTATGGCTACACCTTC.

The sample holds a few counts of this clone. The chain joins TRBV5-1 to TRBJ1-5, with unresolved D. The CDR3 is made up of 15 amino acids. V was trimmed by 4 bases and J by 4 bases, leaving 15 bases between them. CDR1 SGHRS and CDR2 YFSETQ come from the germline V gene. CDR3: CASSTTPGSNQPQHF. CDR3 nucleotides: TGCGCCAGCAGCACTACCCCGGGAAGTAATCAGCCCCAGCATTTT. Supplemented by reference TRBV5-1 and TRBJ1-5, the full variable domain reads KAGVTQTPRYLIKTRGQQVTLSCSPISGHRSVSWYQQTPGQGLQFLFEYFSETQRNKGNFPGRFSGRQFSNSRSEMNVSTLELGDSALYLCASSTTPGSNQPQHFGDGTRLSIL.

This chain uses TRBV4-3 with TRBJ1-1; no firm D call. The V gene lost 0 bases and the J gene lost 1 base, with 9 bases spanning the gap. The CDR3 extends over 15 amino acids. The germline V gene encodes CDR1 LGHNA and CDR2 YSLEER. The CDR3 DNA sequence: TGCGCCAGCAGCCAAGATTGGGCAGCGAACACTGAAGCTTTCTTT. This translates into CASSQDWAANTEAFF.

The genes are TRBV28 and TRBJ1-5, with 8 bases identical to TRBD1. CDR1 MDHEN and CDR2 SYDVKM come from the germline V gene. Trimming at V came to 4 bases and at J to 3 bases, leaving 8 bases not matched to a gene. The CDR3 covers 16 residues. CDR3 amino acids: CASSSRGDRHNQPQHF. The CDR3 coding sequence is TGTGCCAGCAGTTCCCGCGGGGACAGGCACAATCAGCCCCAGCATTTT.

This clone was seen a handful of times. The genes are TRBV2 and TRBJ1-6, with D uncertain. CDR3 size: 12 residues. V lost 8 bases, J lost 7 bases, and 9 bases lay in between. Germline CDR1 and CDR2: SNHLY and FYNNEI. Here the CDR3 reads CASGRLNSPLHF. The DNA for the CDR3 is TGTGCCAGCGGCAGGTTGAATTCACCCCTCCACTTT. The complete variable domain, with remaining parts taken from reference TRBV2 and TRBJ1-6, reads EPEVTQTPSHQVTQMGQEVILRCVPISNHLYFYWYRQILGQKVEFLVSFYNNEISEKSEIFDDQFSVERPDGSNFTLKIRSTKLEDSAMYFCASGRLNSPLHFGNGTRLTVT.

CDR3 protein: CASSRAGKNIQYF. The CDR3 DNA sequence: TGTGCCAGCAGCCGGGCAGGGAAAAACATTCAGTACTTC. The chain links TRBV7-8 to TRBJ2-4; D possibly corresponds to TRBD1 (5 bases). From germline, CDR1 is SGHVS and CDR2 FQNEAQ. CDR3 length equals 13 residues. The V gene lost 5 bases and the J gene lost 4 bases, with 9 bases spanning the gap.

The chain has TRBV28 and TRBJ1-5; TRBD1 matches 9 bases. Germline V gives CDR1 MDHEN, CDR2 SYDVKM. With V trimmed by 6 bases and J by 9 bases, 9 bases remained unmatched. This CDR3 comprises 14 residues. The CDR3 bases are TGTGCCAGCAGCTCGACAGGGGGTGAGAGGCCCCAGCATTTT. The encoded protein is CASSSTGGERPQHF.

The genes are TRBV4-1 and TRBJ2-1, with TRBD2 identical over 7 bases. The CDR3 runs to 14 residues. V was clipped by 6 bases and J by 8 bases; unmatched bases: 10. Per germline, CDR1 MGHRA and CDR2 YSYEKL. The CDR3: CASRRGFLVYEQFF. CDR3 coding DNA: TGCGCCAGCAGGCGGGGGTTCTTAGTTTATGAGCAGTTCTTC.

The gene calls are TRBV7-2 and TRBJ1-1; D is unresolved. Germline V gives CDR1 SGHTA, CDR2 FQGNSA. The CDR3 extends over 13 amino acids. The V gene lost 0 bases and the J gene lost 3 bases, with 5 bases spanning the gap. The CDR3, as DNA: TGTGCCAGCAGCTTAGCGGCGGACACTGAAGCTTTCTTT. Translating it yields CASSLAADTEAFF.

In this sample, this clone turned up a few times. The chain joins TRBV4-3 to TRBJ2-2, with unresolved D. Germline CDR1 LGHNA, CDR2 YSLEER. The V end lost 4 bases, the J end lost 3 bases, and 9 bases lay between the germline ends. This CDR3 is 14 amino acids long. The CDR3 here is CASSPTPYTGELFF. CDR3 coding DNA: TGCGCCAGCAGCCCTACCCCCTACACCGGGGAGCTGTTTTTT.

The chain combines TRBV30 with TRBJ2-7; 12 bases line up with TRBD1. The CDR3 is 15 residues long. The germline CDR1 and CDR2 sequences are GTSNPN and SVGIG (reference sequence). V dropped 2 bases and J dropped 8; count of bases not matched to a gene: 10. CDR3 DNA: TGTGCCTGGAGTACCTACTGGGACAGGGGGCAGCAGCAGTACTTC. It is translated as CAWSTYWDRGQQQYF.